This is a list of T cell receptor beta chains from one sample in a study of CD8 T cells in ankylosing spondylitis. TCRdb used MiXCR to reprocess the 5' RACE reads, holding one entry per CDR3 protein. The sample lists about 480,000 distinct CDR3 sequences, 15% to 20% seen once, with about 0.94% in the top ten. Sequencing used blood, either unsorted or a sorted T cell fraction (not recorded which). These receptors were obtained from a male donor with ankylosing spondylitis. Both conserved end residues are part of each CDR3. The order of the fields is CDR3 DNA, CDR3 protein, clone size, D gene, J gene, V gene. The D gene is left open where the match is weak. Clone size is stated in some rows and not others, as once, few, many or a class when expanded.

cdr3_nt: TGTGCCATCAGTGAAAGGAGTGAGCAGTACTTC; cdr3_aa: CAISERSEQYF; clone_size: few; d_call: NA; j_call: TRBJ2-7; v_call: TRBV10-3
cdr3_nt: TGTGCCAGCAGAGACAGGCGCAGCACTGAAGCTTTCTTT; cdr3_aa: CASRDRRSTEAFF; clone_size: NA; d_call: NA; j_call: TRBJ1-1; v_call: TRBV7-3
cdr3_nt: TGTGCCAGCAGTACGCGGACTAGCGGGATCCGATACAATGAGCAGTTCTTC; cdr3_aa: CASSTRTSGIRYNEQFF; clone_size: few; d_call: TRBD2; j_call: TRBJ2-1; v_call: TRBV12-3/TRBV12-4
cdr3_nt: TGTGCCAGCAGTTATCTAGCGGGAACCAATGAGCAGTTCTTC; cdr3_aa: CASSYLAGTNEQFF; clone_size: NA; d_call: TRBD2; j_call: TRBJ2-1; v_call: TRBV6-5
cdr3_nt: TGCGCCAGCGGGTGGAACACCGGGGAGCTGTTTTTT; cdr3_aa: CASGWNTGELFF; clone_size: many; d_call: NA; j_call: TRBJ2-2; v_call: TRBV10-1
cdr3_nt: TGTGCCAGTAGTATGCCAGGGAGGGCTGGCTACACCTTC; cdr3_aa: CASSMPGRAGYTF; clone_size: few; d_call: NA; j_call: TRBJ1-2; v_call: TRBV19
cdr3_nt: TGTGCCAGCAGCTCCCCGCTACCCCGGCTAGGGCGGGAAAAGAACAATGAGCAGTTCTTC; cdr3_aa: CASSSPLPRLGREKNNEQFF; clone_size: few; d_call: NA; j_call: TRBJ2-1; v_call: TRBV11-1
cdr3_nt: TGTGCCAGCAGCTTCGCGTCCAATACAGATACGCAGTATTTT; cdr3_aa: CASSFASNTDTQYF; clone_size: few; d_call: NA; j_call: TRBJ2-3; v_call: TRBV7-9
cdr3_nt: TGTGCCAGCAGGGGGGGACTAGCGGGAGGTTCCTACAATGAGCAGTTCTTC; cdr3_aa: CASRGGLAGGSYNEQFF; clone_size: few; d_call: TRBD2; j_call: TRBJ2-1; v_call: TRBV6-2/TRBV6-3
cdr3_nt: TGTGCCAGCAGCAAGAGGAGTACAGGAGGCCTAATGAACACTGAAGCTTTCTTT; cdr3_aa: CASSKRSTGGLMNTEAFF; clone_size: few; d_call: NA; j_call: TRBJ1-1; v_call: TRBV11-2
cdr3_nt: TGCAGTGCTAATCTGGGGGGGCCCGGGGAGCTGTTTTTT; cdr3_aa: CSANLGGPGELFF; clone_size: few; d_call: NA; j_call: TRBJ2-2; v_call: TRBV20-1
cdr3_nt: TGCGCCAGCAGCTTGGCCGGGGCAGCTCACTTC; cdr3_aa: CASSLAGAAHF; clone_size: few; d_call: NA; j_call: TRBJ2-1; v_call: TRBV5-1
cdr3_nt: TGTGCCAGCAGGGGGACAGGGGGGAGCTCTGGGGCCAACGTCCTGACTTTC; cdr3_aa: CASRGTGGSSGANVLTF; clone_size: NA; d_call: TRBD1; j_call: TRBJ2-6; v_call: TRBV2
cdr3_nt: TGTGCCAGCAGCTGGAGGGATAATGAGCAGTTCTTC; cdr3_aa: CASSWRDNEQFF; clone_size: NA; d_call: NA; j_call: TRBJ2-1; v_call: TRBV6-6
cdr3_nt: TGCGCCAGCAGCTCGATGTCGAACACTGAAGCTTTCTTT; cdr3_aa: CASSSMSNTEAFF; clone_size: NA; d_call: NA; j_call: TRBJ1-1; v_call: TRBV5-1
cdr3_nt: TGTGCCAGCAGCGTGGGGGGCAGGTGGGACTACGAGCAGTACTTC; cdr3_aa: CASSVGGRWDYEQYF; clone_size: NA; d_call: NA; j_call: TRBJ2-7; v_call: TRBV7-2
cdr3_nt: TGCGCCAGCAGCTTGGGACTAGCGGGGGCCCCCGGGATCGGGGAGCTGTTTTTT; cdr3_aa: CASSLGLAGAPGIGELFF; clone_size: NA; d_call: TRBD2; j_call: TRBJ2-2; v_call: TRBV5-1
cdr3_nt: TGCGCCAGCAGCTCAGGGATCGACGGGACTCAGCATTTT; cdr3_aa: CASSSGIDGTQHF; clone_size: many; d_call: NA; j_call: TRBJ1-5; v_call: TRBV5-1
cdr3_nt: TGTGCCTGGGGGCGGACAACTGAAGCTTTCTTT; cdr3_aa: CAWGRTTEAFF; clone_size: many; d_call: NA; j_call: TRBJ1-1; v_call: TRBV30
cdr3_nt: TGTGCCACCAGCAGAGAGCCCTCGGCTATTGAAGCTTTCTTT; cdr3_aa: CATSREPSAIEAFF; clone_size: NA; d_call: NA; j_call: TRBJ1-1; v_call: TRBV15
cdr3_nt: TGTGCCAGCAGTAACCTCTTCCCCTCGGGACAGGGAACCCACGAGCAGTACTTC; cdr3_aa: CASSNLFPSGQGTHEQYF; clone_size: few; d_call: TRBD1; j_call: TRBJ2-7; v_call: TRBV27
cdr3_nt: TGTGCCAGCTCCCTCGGTATTCAAGAGACCCAGTACTTC; cdr3_aa: CASSLGIQETQYF; clone_size: NA; d_call: NA; j_call: TRBJ2-5; v_call: TRBV18
cdr3_nt: TGTGCCAGCAGCTCTACAGCGGGACTTTTCGGGGGGACAAATGAGCAGTTCTTC; cdr3_aa: CASSSTAGLFGGTNEQFF; clone_size: few; d_call: NA; j_call: TRBJ2-1; v_call: TRBV7-3
cdr3_nt: TGCGCCAGCGCGACAGGGGCCTTTGTCCAAAACTACGAGCAGTACTTC; cdr3_aa: CASATGAFVQNYEQYF; clone_size: few; d_call: TRBD1; j_call: TRBJ2-7; v_call: TRBV5-1
cdr3_nt: TGTGCCAGCAGCCAATCGACTAGCGGGATCTCCTACGAGCAGTACTTC; cdr3_aa: CASSQSTSGISYEQYF; clone_size: few; d_call: TRBD2; j_call: TRBJ2-7; v_call: TRBV4-2
cdr3_nt: TGTGCCAGCAGTGAATATCAAGGGTCCCTTCGGGATACGCAGTATTTT; cdr3_aa: CASSEYQGSLRDTQYF; clone_size: NA; d_call: NA; j_call: TRBJ2-3; v_call: TRBV25-1
cdr3_nt: TGCGCCAGCAGCCAAGATAGCGGGACCACTGGCGAAAAACTGTTTTTT; cdr3_aa: CASSQDSGTTGEKLFF; clone_size: NA; d_call: NA; j_call: TRBJ1-4; v_call: TRBV4-1
cdr3_nt: TGTGCCAGCAGCCTAGGACCCCTCGAGCAGTACTTC; cdr3_aa: CASSLGPLEQYF; clone_size: many; d_call: NA; j_call: TRBJ2-7; v_call: TRBV3-1
cdr3_nt: TGCAGTGCTAGAGTCAACACAGATACGCAGTATTTT; cdr3_aa: CSARVNTDTQYF; clone_size: NA; d_call: NA; j_call: TRBJ2-3; v_call: TRBV20-1
cdr3_nt: TGTGCCAGCAGAAACAGGGAAAACATTCAGTACTTC; cdr3_aa: CASRNRENIQYF; clone_size: NA; d_call: NA; j_call: TRBJ2-4; v_call: TRBV7-2
cdr3_nt: TGCGCCAGCAGCCAAGAATGGGGACAGGGATATGGCTACACCTTC; cdr3_aa: CASSQEWGQGYGYTF; clone_size: few; d_call: TRBD1; j_call: TRBJ1-2; v_call: TRBV4-1
cdr3_nt: TGTGCCAGCAGTCATAGCGGGGGGCTTGAAAATGAGCAGTTCTTC; cdr3_aa: CASSHSGGLENEQFF; clone_size: many; d_call: TRBD2; j_call: TRBJ2-1; v_call: TRBV2
cdr3_nt: TGTGCCAGCAGCTTAGTAGGAGGGGGCGGACTTAGCTCTGGGGCCAACGTCCTGACTTTC; cdr3_aa: CASSLVGGGGLSSGANVLTF; clone_size: once; d_call: NA; j_call: TRBJ2-6; v_call: TRBV11-2
cdr3_nt: TGTGCCAGCAGTTTAAGGGTAGGACTAGCGGGCCCAAGCACAGATACGCAGTATTTT; cdr3_aa: CASSLRVGLAGPSTDTQYF; clone_size: few; d_call: TRBD2; j_call: TRBJ2-3; v_call: TRBV12-3/TRBV12-4
cdr3_nt: TGTGCCAGCTCACGTAGACAGGGGGACAACACTGAAGCTTTCTTT; cdr3_aa: CASSRRQGDNTEAFF; clone_size: NA; d_call: TRBD1; j_call: TRBJ1-1; v_call: TRBV18
cdr3_nt: TGTGCCAGCTCACCACGGATTTTGCTGGGCTCTGGAAACACCATATATTTT; cdr3_aa: CASSPRILLGSGNTIYF; clone_size: NA; d_call: NA; j_call: TRBJ1-3; v_call: TRBV18
cdr3_nt: TGTGCCAGCAGCGTAGGGAACGGGGGGGCGTGGGAGACCCAGTACTTC; cdr3_aa: CASSVGNGGAWETQYF; clone_size: NA; d_call: TRBD2; j_call: TRBJ2-5; v_call: TRBV9
cdr3_nt: TGTGCCACCAGCAGGGCGAGGCAGGGTGGTGAAAAACTGTTTTTT; cdr3_aa: CATSRARQGGEKLFF; clone_size: NA; d_call: NA; j_call: TRBJ1-4; v_call: TRBV15
cdr3_nt: TGTGCCAGCTCACCACAAGGGGAGTACGGCAATCAGCCCCAGCATTTT; cdr3_aa: CASSPQGEYGNQPQHF; clone_size: NA; d_call: NA; j_call: TRBJ1-5; v_call: TRBV18